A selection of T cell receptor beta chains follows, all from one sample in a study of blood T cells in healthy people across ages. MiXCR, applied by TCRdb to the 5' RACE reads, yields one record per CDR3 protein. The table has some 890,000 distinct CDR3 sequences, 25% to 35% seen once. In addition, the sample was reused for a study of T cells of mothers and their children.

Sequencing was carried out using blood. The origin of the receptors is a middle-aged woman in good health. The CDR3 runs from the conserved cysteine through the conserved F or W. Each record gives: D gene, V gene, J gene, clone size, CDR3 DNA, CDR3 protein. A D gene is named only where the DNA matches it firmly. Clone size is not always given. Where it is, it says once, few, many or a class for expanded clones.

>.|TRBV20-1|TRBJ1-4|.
TGCAGTGCTCCTCTACGGCTGGGAGAAAAACTGTTTTTT
CSAPLRLGEKLFF
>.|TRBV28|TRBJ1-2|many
TGTGCCAGCAGTTTAGGGGGAAGGGTAAGGAGCTATGGCTACACCTTC
CASSLGGRVRSYGYTF
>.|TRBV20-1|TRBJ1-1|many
TGCAGTGCAAGGGACGGGGGAATGAACACTGAAGCTTTCTTT
CSARDGGMNTEAFF
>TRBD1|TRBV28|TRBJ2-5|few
TGTGCCAGCAGTCCAGACAGGGTCCAAGAGACCCAGTACTTC
CASSPDRVQETQYF
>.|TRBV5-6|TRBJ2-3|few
TGTGCCAGCAGCTTGGCGCGATACACAGATACGCAGTATTTT
CASSLARYTDTQYF
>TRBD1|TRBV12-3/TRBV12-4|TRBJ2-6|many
TGTGCCAGCACCTCCCCAGGGACACAGGGGGCGGGGGCCAACGTCCTGACTTTC
CASTSPGTQGAGANVLTF
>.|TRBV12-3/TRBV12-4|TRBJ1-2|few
TGTGCCAGTCTTGGCCCAGCTAACTATGGCTACACCTTC
CASLGPANYGYTF
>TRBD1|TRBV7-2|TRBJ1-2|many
TGTGCCAGCAGCTGGGACAGGCTAGGCTACACCTTC
CASSWDRLGYTF
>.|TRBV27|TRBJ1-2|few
TGTGCCAGCAGTTCCCCCAGAAACCCCACCTATGGCTACACCTTC
CASSSPRNPTYGYTF
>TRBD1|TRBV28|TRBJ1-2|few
TGTGCCAGCATCGATGGGACAGGCCCCTATGGCTACACCTTC
CASIDGTGPYGYTF
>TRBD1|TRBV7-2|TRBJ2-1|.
TGTGCCAGCAAGTGGACAGGGGGCCCCTACAATGAGCAGTTCTTC
CASKWTGGPYNEQFF
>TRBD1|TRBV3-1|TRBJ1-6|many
TGTGCCAGCAGCCTCAGGGGGGGGCGGACCTATAATTCACCCCTCCACTTT
CASSLRGGRTYNSPLHF
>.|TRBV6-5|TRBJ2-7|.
TGTGCCAGCAGTCGGACGGGCGGCCTGAACGAGCAGTACTTC
CASSRTGGLNEQYF
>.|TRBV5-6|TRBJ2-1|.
TGTGCCAGCAGCTCTGGACTAAATCAAGAGACCCAGTTCTTC
CASSSGLNQETQFF
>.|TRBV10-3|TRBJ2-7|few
TGTGCCATCAGTGAGTCGTTGGCAGGAGGCACGTACGAGCAGTACTTC
CAISESLAGGTYEQYF
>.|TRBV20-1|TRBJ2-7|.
TGCAGTGCTAGAGATTTTGGACTATCTTCACGCGAGCAGTACTTC
CSARDFGLSSREQYF
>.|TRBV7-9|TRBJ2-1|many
TGTGCCAGCAGCTTAGCCGACAGGTCCTACAATGAGCAGTTCTTC
CASSLADRSYNEQFF
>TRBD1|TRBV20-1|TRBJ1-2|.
TGCAGTGCCCTGGACAGGGTCCACTTGGAGCCCTATGGCTACACCTTC
CSALDRVHLEPYGYTF
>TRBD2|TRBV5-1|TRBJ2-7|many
TGCGCCAGCAGCTTGTTAGCGGGGGCCTCCTACGAGCAGTACTTC
CASSLLAGASYEQYF
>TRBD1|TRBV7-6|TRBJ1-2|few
TGTGCCAGCAGCCGAGGTGGGACAGGGATCGGCTACACCTTC
CASSRGGTGIGYTF
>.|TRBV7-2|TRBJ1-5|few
TGTGCCAGCAGCTTAGGGCAGCCTCCTCAGCCCCAGCATTTT
CASSLGQPPQPQHF
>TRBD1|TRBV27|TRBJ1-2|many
TGTGCCAGCAGTTTCACAGGGGAGGGCTACACCTTC
CASSFTGEGYTF
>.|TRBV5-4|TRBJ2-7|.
TGTGCCAATGAGGGGCCAGGGGTCTTCTACGAGCAGTACTTC
CANEGPGVFYEQYF
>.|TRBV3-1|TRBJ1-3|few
TGTGCCAGCAGCCAAGAGCGGGTCTCTGGAAACACCATATATTTT
CASSQERVSGNTIYF